These T cell receptor beta chains were read from a single sample in a study of blood T cell repertoires in COVID-19. This table comes from immunoSEQ multiplex PCR, and its TCRdb copy is limited to in-frame clones, with some not included. The data hold 70,000 or so clones, with under 95% observed a single time. The material sequenced was peripheral blood. The receptors come from a human donor in a cohort sampled during active COVID-19. The CDR3 runs from the conserved cysteine through the conserved F or W. D genes are given only for firm matches. Where a row states a size, it is once, few, many or the class of an expanded clone; other rows omit it.

TRBD1	TRBV5-1	NA	TRBJ2-5	CASSTGDRGRVETQYF	TGCGCCAGCAGCACGGGGGACAGGGGGCGCGTGGAGACCCAGTACTTC
TRBD2	TRBV5-1	NA	TRBJ2-7	CASSLAGRLAGGSSYEQYF	TGCGCCAGCAGCTTGGCCGGGAGACTAGCGGGAGGCAGCTCCTACGAGCAGTACTTC
TRBD1	TRBV6-5	NA	TRBJ1-4	CASSTLTGWDEKLFF	TGTGCCAGCAGTACTTTGACAGGGTGGGACGAAAAACTGTTTTTT
TRBD1	TRBV4-2	NA	TRBJ2-4	CASSQGGQDWGNIQYF	TGTGCCAGCAGCCAGGGGGGACAGGACTGGGGCAACATTCAGTACTTC
TRBD2	TRBV3-1/TRBV3-2	NA	TRBJ2-5	CASSRRSSGRGETQYF	TGTGCCAGCAGCCGGCGATCTAGCGGGAGAGGCGAGACCCAGTACTTC
NA	TRBV19	NA	TRBJ1-4	CASTHGVKLFF	TGTGCCAGTACCCACGGGGTAAAACTGTTTTTT
TRBD1	TRBV18	NA	TRBJ1-5	CASSPRTGPQPQHF	TGTGCCAGCTCACCGCGGACAGGGCCTCAGCCCCAGCATTTT
TRBD1	TRBV11-3	NA	TRBJ1-6	CASSLETYWDRGIAIRPLHF	TGTGCCAGCAGCTTAGAGACGTATTGGGACAGGGGGATTGCCATACGACCCCTCCACTTT
TRBD2	TRBV27	NA	TRBJ2-1	CASSVTSGSHNEQFF	TGTGCCAGCAGCGTCACTAGCGGGAGCCACAATGAGCAGTTCTTC
NA	TRBV12-3/TRBV12-4	NA	TRBJ2-5	CASSPWTDETQYF	TGTGCCAGCAGTCCCTGGACAGATGAGACCCAGTACTTC
TRBD1	TRBV29-1	NA	TRBJ2-5	CSVGDRGETQYF	TGCAGCGTTGGGGACAGGGGTGAGACCCAGTACTTC
NA	TRBV5-1	few	TRBJ2-1	CASSLVGLDSYNEQFF	TGCGCCAGCAGCTTGGTCGGACTGGACTCCTACAATGAGCAGTTCTTC
TRBD1	TRBV7-3	NA	TRBJ2-7	CASSPGTGRYEQYF	TGTGCCAGCAGCCCCGGGACAGGGCGGTACGAGCAGTACTTC
NA	TRBV5-5	NA	TRBJ1-5	CASSLEVGANQPQHF	TGTGCCAGCAGCTTGGAAGTGGGCGCGAATCAGCCCCAGCATTTT
TRBD1	TRBV6-5	NA	TRBJ1-5	CASRGGNGPQHF	TGTGCCAGCCGAGGGGGCAATGGGCCCCAGCATTTT
TRBD1	TRBV15	NA	TRBJ1-4	CATSKGQGVTINEKLFF	TGTGCCACCAGCAAGGGCCAGGGGGTAACAATTAATGAAAAACTGTTTTTT
NA	TRBV30	NA	TRBJ2-7	CAWREDPGGFEQYF	TGTGCCTGGAGAGAGGACCCGGGGGGCTTCGAGCAGTACTTC
NA	TRBV28	once	TRBJ1-2	CASSLEDYGYTF	TGTGCCAGCAGTCTAGAGGACTATGGCTACACCTTC
TRBD2	TRBV7-8	NA	TRBJ2-1	CASSQSNQAGAYNEQFF	TGTGCCAGCAGCCAAAGCAATCAAGCGGGAGCCTACAATGAGCAGTTCTTC
NA	TRBV28	NA	TRBJ2-7	CASWGRAYEQYF	TGTGCCAGCTGGGGCAGGGCCTACGAGCAGTACTTC
TRBD2	TRBV10-2	NA	TRBJ2-3	CASFDPGLAGRDTQYF	TGCGCCAGCTTTGATCCGGGACTAGCGGGACGGGATACGCAGTATTTT
NA	TRBV14	NA	TRBJ2-7	CASSQGLREQYF	TGTGCCAGCAGCCAAGGCCTACGAGAGCAGTACTTC
NA	TRBV7-3	NA	TRBJ2-3	CASSEGHSTDTQYF	TGTGCCAGCAGCGAAGGACATAGCACAGATACGCAGTATTTT
TRBD1	TRBV9	medium-sized	TRBJ2-2	CASSSRGPGELFF	TGTGCCAGCAGTAGTAGGGGGCCCGGGGAGCTGTTTTTT
NA	TRBV7-3	NA	TRBJ2-1	CASSLGGGDFNEQFF	TGTGCCAGCAGCTTAGGTGGAGGGGATTTCAATGAGCAGTTCTTC
TRBD2	TRBV19	NA	TRBJ2-1	CASSITWAGGINEQFF	TGTGCCAGTAGTATAACTTGGGCGGGGGGTATCAATGAGCAGTTCTTC
TRBD1	TRBV9	NA	TRBJ2-5	CASSVDAGGGETQYF	TGTGCCAGCAGCGTAGATGCAGGGGGCGGAGAGACCCAGTACTTC
NA	TRBV19	NA	TRBJ2-3	CASTKRRAGTDTQYF	TGTGCCAGTACCAAAAGGCGGGCTGGCACAGATACGCAGTATTTT
TRBD2	TRBV15	NA	TRBJ2-7	CATSRDRLAGGPNEQYF	TGTGCCACCAGCAGAGATCGGCTAGCGGGAGGGCCGAACGAGCAGTACTTC
TRBD1	TRBV9	NA	TRBJ2-3	CASSVDRGADTQYF	TGTGCCAGCAGCGTAGACAGGGGCGCAGATACGCAGTATTTT
NA	TRBV5-8	NA	TRBJ1-5	CASSPMRGNQPQHF	TGTGCCAGCAGCCCGATGAGGGGCAATCAGCCCCAGCATTTT
NA	TRBV2	NA	TRBJ2-2	CASSGERPGELFF	TGTGCCAGCAGCGGGGAACGGCCCGGGGAGCTGTTTTTT
TRBD2	TRBV11-2	NA	TRBJ2-1	CASSLGGTSGRTEQFF	TGTGCCAGCAGCTTAGGGGGGACTAGCGGGAGAACCGAGCAGTTCTTC
TRBD2	TRBV6-2/TRBV6-3	NA	TRBJ2-1	CASSSLGSGDSSYNEQFF	TGTGCCAGCAGTTCCTTGGGTAGCGGGGATAGCTCCTACAATGAGCAGTTCTTC
TRBD1	TRBV7-9	NA	TRBJ2-5	CASSLRTGLQETQYF	TGTGCCAGCAGCTTAAGGACAGGACTCCAAGAGACCCAGTACTTC
TRBD2	TRBV27	NA	TRBJ2-1	CASSLSSGAGAGFF	TGTGCCAGCAGTTTATCGTCCGGGGCGGGAGCAGGGTTCTTC
TRBD1	TRBV6-5	NA	TRBJ1-6	CASRILGQGGSPLHF	TGTGCCAGCAGGATCCTGGGACAGGGAGGCTCACCCCTCCACTTT
NA	TRBV5-6	NA	TRBJ2-7	CASSLGGEGPYEQYF	TGTGCCAGCAGCTTGGGTGGAGAAGGCCCCTACGAGCAGTACTTC
NA	TRBV7-9	NA	TRBJ1-1	CASSLGRGDTEAFF	TGTGCCAGCAGCTTAGGGCGGGGGGACACTGAAGCTTTCTTT
NA	TRBV2	NA	TRBJ2-7	CASSDRVGEQYF	TGTGCCAGCAGTGACAGGGTCGGGGAGCAGTACTTC
TRBD1	TRBV5-4	NA	TRBJ2-7	CASSGDRGPYEQYF	TGTGCCAGCAGCGGTGACAGGGGCCCCTACGAGCAGTACTTC
TRBD2	TRBV4-1	NA	TRBJ2-3	CASSQVPAGTMYYTDTQYF	TGCGCCAGCAGCCAAGTCCCGGCCGGGACTATGTACTACACAGATACGCAGTATTTT
NA	TRBV15	NA	TRBJ2-3	CATSAHRSTQYF	TGTGCCACCAGCGCACACAGATCCACGCAGTATTTT
TRBD1	TRBV6-2/TRBV6-3	NA	TRBJ2-6	CASSMTGPGANVLTF	TGTGCCAGCAGCATGACAGGGCCCGGGGCCAACGTCCTGACTTTC
NA	TRBV18	NA	TRBJ2-7	CASSPSAGILDYEQYF	TGTGCCAGCTCACCGTCGGCGGGGATACTTGATTACGAGCAGTACTTC
NA	TRBV5-4	NA	TRBJ1-1	CASTRTENTEAFF	TGTGCCAGCACCAGGACAGAGAACACTGAAGCTTTCTTT
NA	TRBV6-5	NA	TRBJ1-6	CASSYSRGTGGPLHF	TGTGCCAGCAGTTACTCCCGGGGGACGGGGGGACCCCTCCACTTT
TRBD1	TRBV10-3	NA	TRBJ2-2	CAIKTGTATLGDTGELFF	TGTGCCATCAAGACCGGGACAGCTACTCTAGGGGACACCGGGGAGCTGTTTTTT